This is a list of T cell receptor beta chains from one sample in a study of blood T cell repertoires in COVID-19. TCRdb keeps only in-frame clones here, not all; method: immunoSEQ multiplex PCR. The sample includes 150,000 to 250,000 clones, 82% seen only once; the top ten take 6.5% to 7%. Sequencing input: peripheral blood. The receptors derive from a human donor with acute or convalescent COVID-19. The donor label of this sample is uncertain. Each CDR3 is given with its conserved first and last residue. A D gene is named only where the DNA matches it firmly. Expanded clones are given a class, and other clones once, few, many or no size at all.

>NA|TRBD2|TRBJ2-5|TRBV5-4
TGTGCCAGCAAGGAAGCGGGAGGTCACCAAGAGACCCAGTACTTC
CASKEAGGHQETQYF
>NA|NA|TRBJ1-3|TRBV19
TGTGCCAGTACTGAGGGGGTGTTTACTGGAAACACCATATATTTT
CASTEGVFTGNTIYF
>once|TRBD1|TRBJ2-1|TRBV19
TGTGCCAGTACGGGCGGGACAGGGGCCTACAATGAGCAGTTCTTC
CASTGGTGAYNEQFF
>NA|TRBD2|TRBJ2-7|TRBV6-5
TGTGCCAGCAGCACCGGGACTAGCGGGAGAAACGAGCAGTACTTC
CASSTGTSGRNEQYF
>NA|NA|TRBJ2-1|TRBV7-8
TGTGCCAGCAGCTTAGGGGCCGGGACTCAGCAGTTCTTC
CASSLGAGTQQFF
>once|NA|TRBJ1-5|TRBV4-1
TGCGCCAGCAGCCAGGCACAGCATAGCAATCAGCCCCAGCATTTT
CASSQAQHSNQPQHF
>NA|TRBD2|TRBJ2-5|TRBV9
TGTGCCAGCAGCCCCCCAGCTAGCGGGAGAGGGGAGACCCAGTACTTC
CASSPPASGRGETQYF
>once|TRBD1|TRBJ1-6|TRBV5-1
TGCGCCAGCAGCAAAGGACAGGGAGCCTATAATTCACCCCTCCACTTT
CASSKGQGAYNSPLHF
>NA|TRBD2|TRBJ2-3|TRBV6-5
TGTGCCAGCACCCTAGGACTAGCGGGGACAGATACGCAGTATTTT
CASTLGLAGTDTQYF
>NA|NA|TRBJ1-1|TRBV5-6
TGTGCCAGCAGCTTAGGCAGGGGAAACACTGAAGCTTTCTTT
CASSLGRGNTEAFF
>few|NA|TRBJ1-6|TRBV9
TGTGCCAGCAGCGTAGACGGAGCCATGTCGACCCTCCACTTT
CASSVDGAMSTLHF
>NA|NA|TRBJ2-5|TRBV10-2
TGCGCCAGCAGTGGGGCGCCTCGAGAGACCCAGTACTTC
CASSGAPRETQYF
>NA|NA|TRBJ2-1|TRBV7-2
TGTGCCAGCAGCCCCAGGGCCATTGACAATGAGCAGTTCTTC
CASSPRAIDNEQFF
>NA|TRBD2|TRBJ2-1|TRBV3-1/TRBV3-2
TGTGCCAGCAGCCAAGATATAAAGGCGGGAGGCAATTACAATGAGCAGTTCTTC
CASSQDIKAGGNYNEQFF
>few|NA|TRBJ2-1|TRBV11-1
TGTGCCAGCAGCTTAGCTTCAGGGCGGTTTACTTATGAGCAGTTCTTC
CASSLASGRFTYEQFF
>NA|NA|TRBJ1-1|TRBV30
TGTGCCTGGTCCGGGACACAGTACTCCATGAACACTGAAGCTTTCTTT
CAWSGTQYSMNTEAFF
>NA|NA|TRBJ2-7|TRBV6-6
TGTGCCAGCAGATCCCCCAACTACGAGCAGTACTTC
CASRSPNYEQYF
>once|TRBD2|TRBJ2-3|TRBV6-5
TGTGCCAGCAGCTACAGTCCTAGCGGGAGCACAGATACGCAGTATTTT
CASSYSPSGSTDTQYF
>NA|TRBD2|TRBJ2-3|TRBV28
TGTGCCAGCAGTTCCACTAGCGGGAGTTATACGCAGTATTTT
CASSSTSGSYTQYF
>NA|TRBD1|TRBJ2-4|TRBV27
TGTGCCAGCAGTCCACAGGGGGTCCTAGCCAAAAACATTCAGTACTTC
CASSPQGVLAKNIQYF
>NA|TRBD2|TRBJ2-1|TRBV7-2
TGTGCCAGCAGCTTAGTTAGCGGGTCCTACAATGAGCAGTTCTTC
CASSLVSGSYNEQFF
>NA|TRBD1|TRBJ1-2|TRBV29-1
TGCAGCGTTACAGGGGATACTATAGTTGGCTACACCTTC
CSVTGDTIVGYTF
>NA|NA|TRBJ1-4|TRBV7-2
TGTGCCAGCAGCTTAGCTTCAGACAGCTTACTGTTTTTT
CASSLASDSLLFF
>NA|NA|TRBJ1-1|TRBV28
TGTGCCAGCAGTTCCTGGACAGTGAACACTGAAGCTTTCTTT
CASSSWTVNTEAFF
>NA|TRBD1|TRBJ1-5|TRBV27
TGTGCCAGCAGTTCCACTCCGGGACAGGGGAGCAATCAGCCCCAGCATTTT
CASSSTPGQGSNQPQHF
>NA|TRBD1|TRBJ1-5|TRBV7-6
TGTGCCAGCAGCTTAGGCAGGGGGTATCAGCCCCAGCATTTT
CASSLGRGYQPQHF
>NA|NA|TRBJ1-1|TRBV18
TGTGCCAGCTCAGAGAGGGAGATGAACACTGAAGCTTTCTTT
CASSEREMNTEAFF
>NA|TRBD2|TRBJ2-7|TRBV5-4
TGTGCCAGCAGCGAAGGACTAGCGTACGAGCAGTACTTC
CASSEGLAYEQYF
>NA|NA|TRBJ2-3|TRBV6-5
TGTGCCAGCAGTACCGGACACGGTACAGATACGCAGTATTTT
CASSTGHGTDTQYF
>NA|NA|TRBJ2-3|TRBV11-2
TGTGCCAGCAGCCCTCCTGGGCGGGAAGGCGGGGATACGCAGTATTTT
CASSPPGREGGDTQYF
>NA|NA|TRBJ1-2|TRBV6-6
TGTGCCAGCAGTTACCCGACAGCTTTATATGGCTACACCTTC
CASSYPTALYGYTF
>few|TRBD2|TRBJ2-1|TRBV9
TGTGCCAGCAGCGTATTCTGGACTAGCGGGAGTAATGAGCAGTTCTTC
CASSVFWTSGSNEQFF
>NA|TRBD1|TRBJ2-7|TRBV3-1/TRBV3-2
TGTGCCAGCAGCCACGGACAGGGAAAGAACGAGCAGTACTTC
CASSHGQGKNEQYF
>NA|TRBD1|TRBJ2-7|TRBV10-1
TGCGCCAGCAGTGAGAGCCCCGGGACAGGGGGCTCCTACGAGCAGTACTTC
CASSESPGTGGSYEQYF
>few|NA|TRBJ2-3|TRBV2
TGTGCCAGCAGAGCAGAGGGAGGTTCGTGGAGTTTCAACACAGATACGCAGTATTTT
CASRAEGGSWSFNTDTQYF
>NA|TRBD2|TRBJ2-1|TRBV5-1
TGCGCCAGCAGCTTGGTCCCTAGCGGGATAAATGAGCAGTTCTTC
CASSLVPSGINEQFF
>NA|TRBD1|TRBJ2-7|TRBV18
TGTGCCAGCTCACCGCCGACAGGGGCGACGGCAGAGCAGTACTTC
CASSPPTGATAEQYF
>NA|TRBD1|TRBJ1-5|TRBV11-2
TGTGCCAGCAGCCTAGACAGGGGGTATCAGCCCCAGCATTTT
CASSLDRGYQPQHF
>NA|TRBD1|TRBJ1-6|TRBV5-1
TGCGCCAGCAGCCCGGGACAGGGCAATAATTCACCCCTCCACTTT
CASSPGQGNNSPLHF
>NA|TRBD1|TRBJ1-2|TRBV27
TGTGCCAGCAGTTCCAGGACAGGGGGCGTCGCTGGCTACACCTTC
CASSSRTGGVAGYTF
>NA|NA|TRBJ1-6|TRBV6-6
TGTGCCAGCAGTGACAGTTCCTCCTATAATTCACCCCTCCACTTT
CASSDSSSYNSPLHF
>NA|TRBD1|TRBJ2-7|TRBV11-2
TGTGCCAGCAGCTCAACACCGGGACAGGGGAAGGGCGAGCAGTACTTC
CASSSTPGQGKGEQYF